This T cell receptor (beta chain) emerged from a study of Graves' ophthalmopathy and Graves' hyperthyroidism. Study information: Samples of peripheral blood were obtained at initial diagnosis, prior to treatment of any kind.

The authors isolated PBMCs from around 10 ml of fresh peripheral blood. This CDR3 region has 11 residues. V shed 8 bases and J shed 2 bases, with 8 bases lying between them. From germline, CDR1 is GTSNPN and CDR2 SVGIG (reference sequence). Amplified TCR beta CDR3 regions were obtained using RNA transcripts as template. First-round RT-PCR used HTBI primers; second-round multiplex PCR followed. In TCRdb, the multiplex PCR reads were re-called with MiXCR into one record per CDR3 protein. The sample includes some 520,000 distinct CDR3 sequences, 14% of them seen just once. Findings and limits, study-wide: Also, most clonotypes expanded in the thyroid above 0.001 frequency appeared in blood. Both an approximately 69% sensitivity and an approximately 72% specificity characterized the model's predictions of ophthalmopathy progression.

This clonotype came up a few times. Its target is unknown. Sequencing was performed on blood. The sequence came from a young woman with Graves' ophthalmopathy. V gene TRBV30 combines with J gene TRBJ2-3, with D perhaps matching TRBD2 (5 bases). Here the CDR3 DNA reads TGTGCCAGTGGACTCACAGATACGCAGTATTTT. Translated: CASGLTDTQYF.